These 19 T cell receptor beta chains share one sample of origin, sequenced in a study of T cells in localized non-small cell lung cancer (dated by TCRdb to about 2020). Receptor libraries were prepared by the immunoSEQ multiplex PCR assay. This is the immuneACCESS table as TCRdb keeps it, with only in-frame sequences that have V and J called. A part of the clones is gone; compared with another copy, unresolved V genes explain less than half, and the rest is unexplained. The sample includes around 36,000 clones, with about four fifths observed a single time. The ten largest account for approximately 7% of the sample. This sample comprised peripheral blood mononuclear cells, obtained before any cancer treatment. These receptors were collected from a male donor aged 60 or over with stage II lung adenocarcinoma.

The chain couples TRBV5-8 to TRBJ2-1; tentatively, D is TRBD1 (6 bases). This CDR3 has 14 amino acids. Between the trimmed V and J ends, which lost 2 bases and 6 bases, there was a span of 12 bases. CDR1 is SGHTS and CDR2 is YDEGEE in the germline V gene. Here the CDR3 DNA reads TGTGCCAGCAGCTTTTTACAGGGCCGCAATGAGCAGTTCTTC. It yields the protein CASSFLQGRNEQFF.

The genes are TRBV18 and TRBJ2-2; no firm D call. Looked up from germline, CDR1 is KGHSH and CDR2 is LQKENI. Trimming took off 3 bases at V and 3 bases at J, with 5 bases between the two ends. The length of the CDR3 is 13 residues. The CDR3 DNA sequence: TGTGCCAGCTCACCTCGTGACACCGGGGAGCTGTTTTTT. This encodes CASSPRDTGELFF.

This clone showed up just once. The chain is built from TRBV27 and TRBJ1-2; no clear D gene. The CDR3 consists of 12 residues. Germline V gives CDR1 MNHEY, CDR2 SMNVEV (reference sequence). V lost 4 bases and J lost 2, with 5 bases in between. CDR3 residues: CASSSGNYGYTF. DNA for the CDR3: TGTGCCAGCAGTTCAGGCAACTATGGCTACACCTTC.

V is TRBV6-1 and J is TRBJ2-1; the D is unclear. The CDR3 is made up of 13 amino acids. Germline CDR1 and CDR2: MNHNS and SASEGT. The V gene lost 1 base and the J gene lost 7 bases, with 8 bases spanning the gap. The CDR3: CASSEGDGNEQFF. The CDR3 nucleotides read TGTGCCAGCAGTGAAGGAGACGGGAATGAGCAGTTCTTC.

The chain employs TRBV30 and TRBJ1-2; D is undetermined. Trimming pared 0 bases from V and 0 bases from J, leaving 11 bases between. Germline V gene lookup returns CDR1 GTSNPN and CDR2 SVGIG (reference sequence). The CDR3 length is 15 residues. The CDR3 sequence is CAWSVSDTSNYGYTF. The DNA of the CDR3 is TGTGCCTGGAGTGTTTCGGATACTTCTAACTATGGCTACACCTTC.

This sequence joins TRBV2 and TRBJ2-1; D unresolved. The V gene's germline CDR1 is SNHLY and CDR2 FYNNEI. This CDR3 contains 11 residues. V dropped 4 bases and J dropped 7 bases, with 5 bases sitting between them. The CDR3 region has the DNA TGTGCCAGCAGTGTACTTAATGAGCAGTTCTTC. Translated, it gives CASSVLNEQFF.

The chain employs TRBV19 and TRBJ1-1, with D perhaps matching TRBD1 (5 bases). This CDR3 region has 13 residues. The germline CDR1 and CDR2 sequences are LNHDA and SQIVND (reference sequence). Trimming took 6 bases from V and 1 from J, leaving 9 bases between them. CDR3 in amino acids: CASRGAANTEAFF. The DNA of the CDR3 is TGTGCCAGTAGAGGGGCAGCGAACACTGAAGCTTTCTTT.

Of note for this clone: A junction boundary mismatches the germline segment, possibly from a read error. The chain links TRBV7-7 to TRBJ2-5; D possibly corresponds to TRBD1 (6 bases). Germline CDR1 is SSHAT and CDR2 is FNYEAQ (reference sequence). This CDR3 is built from 14 residues. Here the CDR3 DNA reads TGTGCTAGCAGCTTCGGTCAGGGGAGTGAGACCCAGTACTTC. Amino acids: CASSFGQGSETQYF.

The chain links TRBV7-2 to TRBJ2-5; 10 bases align to TRBD2. CDR3 size: 15 residues. Germline V gene lookup returns CDR1 SGHTA and CDR2 FQGNSA. The J segment lost 6 bases and the V segment lost 1 base, leaving 5 bases of the junction unmatched. CDR3 region: CASSLEVAGGKTQYF. In DNA form, the CDR3 reads TGTGCCAGCAGCTTAGAGGTAGCGGGAGGAAAGACCCAGTACTTC.

This clone has only a few counts. V usage is TRBV15 and J usage is TRBJ1-5, with D unclear. Germline lookup yields CDR1 LNHNV and CDR2 YYDKDF (reference sequence). This CDR3 spans 14 amino acids. Trimming stripped 0 bases from V and 3 bases from J, with 6 bases between. The CDR3 coding sequence is TGTGCCACCAGCAGAGAGGGGAACAATCAGCCCCAGCATTTT. Protein: CATSREGNNQPQHF.

The chain joins TRBV7-8 to TRBJ1-3, with D unclear. Trimming took off 2 bases at V and 2 bases at J, with 10 bases between the two ends. CDR1 SGHVS and CDR2 FQNEAQ come from the germline V gene. CDR3 length: 15 residues. Here the CDR3 DNA reads TGTGCCAGCAGCTTAATGATGGGAACTGGAAACACCATATATTTT. Translating it yields CASSLMMGTGNTIYF.

The chain has TRBV10-3 and TRBJ2-7; TRBD1 matches 12 bases. CDR3 length: 15 amino acids. V gave up 4 bases and J gave up 4 bases; unmatched junction bases: 5. The germline gives CDR1 ENHRY, CDR2 SYGVKD. Here the CDR3 reads CAISARDRGLYEQYF. Here the CDR3 DNA reads TGTGCCATCAGTGCCCGGGACAGGGGGCTATACGAGCAGTACTTC.

The chain carries TRBV7-2 and TRBJ2-2; 11 nucleotides line up with TRBD2. The V segment lost 3 bases and the J segment 4 bases; nucleotides outside the gene matches: 4. The V gene's germline CDR1 is SGHTA and CDR2 FQGNSA. The CDR3 has 16 amino acids. The DNA for the CDR3 is TGTGCCAGCAGCTTTGGACTAGCGGGTGCCACCGGGGAGCTGTTTTTT. Residues: CASSFGLAGATGELFF.

This clone showed up just once. The V and J genes are TRBV5-1 and TRBJ1-1, with D possibly being TRBD1 (6 bases). The V end was cut by 4 bases, the J end by 8 bases, with 15 bases between. This CDR3 contains 13 residues. In germline, CDR1 is SGHRS, CDR2 YFSETQ. The CDR3 sequence is CASSPEGGVEAFF. CDR3 sequence (DNA): TGCGCCAGCAGCCCGGAAGGGGGGGTGGAAGCTTTCTTT. Full variable domain (missing parts from reference TRBV5-1 and TRBJ1-1): KAGVTQTPRYLIKTRGQQVTLSCSPISGHRSVSWYQQTPGQGLQFLFEYFSETQRNKGNFPGRFSGRQFSNSRSEMNVSTLELGDSALYLCASSPEGGVEAFFGQGTRLTVV.

The sample holds a few counts of this clone. The chain couples TRBV7-3 to TRBJ1-1, with 8 bases identical to TRBD1. This CDR3 is built from 15 residues. Trimming at V came to 6 bases and at J to 0 bases, leaving 6 bases not matched to a gene. Germline V gives CDR1 SGHTA, CDR2 FQGTGA. CDR3 amino acids: CASSFTGGVNTEAFF. The CDR3 nucleotides are TGTGCCAGCAGTTTTACAGGGGGAGTGAACACTGAAGCTTTCTTT.

Written as DNA, the CDR3 is TGCGCCAGCAGCTTCGGACCGGGCAAGGTCACAGATACGCAGTATTTT. Amino acid sequence: CASSFGPGKVTDTQYF. V is TRBV5-1 and J is TRBJ2-3; D is unresolved. CDR1 SGHRS and CDR2 YFSETQ come from the germline V gene. V gave up 2 bases and J gave up 2 bases, with 15 bases separating them. This CDR3 region has 16 residues. Full variable domain (missing parts from reference TRBV5-1 and TRBJ2-3): KAGVTQTPRYLIKTRGQQVTLSCSPISGHRSVSWYQQTPGQGLQFLFEYFSETQRNKGNFPGRFSGRQFSNSRSEMNVSTLELGDSALYLCASSFGPGKVTDTQYFGPGTRLTVL.

On this clone: Other DNA sequences in this specimen translate into the identical CDR3. V is TRBV7-2 and J is TRBJ2-2; 8 bases line up with TRBD1. CDR3 length: 17 residues. V lost 4 bases and J lost 0; bases outside the gene matches: 7. Germline CDR1 SGHTA, CDR2 FQGNSA. The CDR3 region is CASSYLGQGTNTGELFF. For the CDR3, the DNA is TGTGCCAGCAGCTATCTAGGACAGGGTACGAACACCGGGGAGCTGTTTTTT. Supplemented by reference TRBV7-2 and TRBJ2-2, the full variable domain reads GAGVSQSPSNKVTEKGKDVELRCDPISGHTALYWYRQSLGQGLEFLIYFQGNSAPDKSGLPSDRFSAERTGGSVSTLTIQRTQQEDSAVYLCASSYLGQGTNTGELFFGEGSRLTVL.

The chain joins TRBV7-2 to TRBJ2-1; perhaps D is TRBD1 or TRBD2 (6 bases each). The germline V and J ends were trimmed by 2 bases and 9 bases, with 14 bases remaining between them. The CDR3 has 14 amino acids. Germline values: CDR1 SGHTA, CDR2 FQGNSA. DNA for the CDR3: TGTGCCAGCAGCTTAATGGAGGGCAGGGGTGAGCAGTTCTTC. Residues: CASSLMEGRGEQFF.

The chain joins TRBV27 to TRBJ1-4; 7 nucleotides match TRBD1. Germline V gene sequence: CDR1 MNHEY, CDR2 SMNVEV (reference sequence). The junction had 5 bases not matched to a gene; V was cut back by 6 bases and J by 4 bases. The CDR3 spans 14 residues. The CDR3 DNA sequence: TGTGCCAGCAGACGACAGGGAGATAATGAAAAACTGTTTTTT. Amino acid sequence: CASRRQGDNEKLFF.